The 21 T cell receptor beta chains given below trace back to one sample, sequenced in a study of vaccination effects on CD4 cells after COVID-19. These receptors have no identified antigens. Data came from immunoSEQ multiplex PCR; TCRdb stores just in-frame clones and leaves some out. The sample has 20,000 to 30,000 clones, about 76% seen once. With the ViraFEST assay, the study expanded antigen-specific CD4+ T cells using viral peptide pools, then sequenced them. The culture ran for under eleven days, and then CD4+ T cells were isolated. Each vaccine recipient was nucleocapsid antibody negative and had no prior SARS-CoV-2 infection. Sequences were derived from CD4+ T cells from PBMCs cultured with SARS-CoV-2 spike peptides, sampled before COVID-19 vaccination. The source of these receptors is a human donor who received a COVID-19 vaccine.

This rearrangement joins TRBV5-1 to TRBJ2-3, with D tentatively TRBD2 (5 bases). The CDR3 is 15 residues long. V was trimmed by 2 bases and J by 0 bases, leaving 10 bases between them. Looked up from germline, CDR1 is SGHRS and CDR2 is YFSETQ. This CDR3 reads CASSFQAASTDTQYF. The CDR3 bases are TGCGCCAGCAGCTTCCAAGCGGCTAGCACAGATACGCAGTATTTT.

This clone has just a few counts. The genes are TRBV20-1 and TRBJ2-3, with D uncertain. Germline assignment: CDR1 DFQATT and CDR2 SNEGSKA (reference sequence). Trimming removed 6 bases from V and 2 bases from J, with 6 bases in between. This CDR3 comprises 11 residues. For the CDR3, the DNA is TGCAGTGCCCCAATCACAGATACGCAGTATTTT. It translates to CSAPITDTQYF.

The V call is TRBV20-1, the J call TRBJ1-2; D call uncertain. This CDR3 spans 10 amino acids. From germline, CDR1 is DFQATT and CDR2 SNEGSKA (reference sequence). The germline V and J ends were trimmed by 0 bases and 8 bases, with 4 bases remaining between them. CDR3 bases: TGCAGTGCTAGAGAAGGCGGCTACACCTTC. Residues: CSAREGGYTF.

The V and J genes are TRBV19 and TRBJ1-1; D is uncertain. The CDR3 has 12 amino acids. V dropped 7 bases and J dropped 5 bases, with 11 bases sitting between them. Germline loops: CDR1 LNHDA, CDR2 SQIVND (reference sequence). This CDR3 reads CASTQQTTEAFF. In DNA, the CDR3 is TGTGCCAGTACCCAGCAGACAACTGAAGCTTTCTTT.

There are a few counts of this clone. The J gene is TRBJ1-1, the V gene TRBV5-1, with TRBD1 as a possible D gene (6 bases). The CDR3 has 14 residues. Looked up from germline, CDR1 is SGHRS and CDR2 is YFSETQ. Trimming stripped 6 bases from V and 0 bases from J, with 12 bases between. The CDR3 sequence: CASMIGGLNTEAFF. CDR3 nucleotides: TGCGCCAGCATGATTGGGGGCTTGAACACTGAAGCTTTCTTT. Variable domain in full (rest from reference TRBV5-1 and TRBJ1-1): KAGVTQTPRYLIKTRGQQVTLSCSPISGHRSVSWYQQTPGQGLQFLFEYFSETQRNKGNFPGRFSGRQFSNSRSEMNVSTLELGDSALYLCASMIGGLNTEAFFGQGTRLTVV.

The V and J genes are TRBV6-5 and TRBJ1-1; D unresolved. V was clipped by 7 bases and J by 1 base, with 16 bases between them. The CDR3 contains 15 residues. Germline V gives CDR1 MNHEY, CDR2 SVGAGI. CDR3 loop: CASTKTRRSNTEAFF. The CDR3, as DNA: TGTGCCAGCACCAAAACGCGGAGATCGAACACTGAAGCTTTCTTT.

This chain connects TRBV5-4 to TRBJ2-7; D is perhaps TRBD2 (6 bases). The V gene's germline CDR1 is SGHNT and CDR2 YYREEE (reference sequence). The V and J ends lost 3 bases and 0 bases respectively, with 16 bases between them. The CDR3 length is 16 residues. The CDR3 sequence is CASSSGGLRSSYEQYF. The CDR3 DNA is TGTGCCAGCAGCTCAGGAGGGCTCCGGAGCTCCTACGAGCAGTACTTC.

J is TRBJ2-7 and V is TRBV7-2, with 7 nucleotides matching TRBD1. V dropped 4 bases and J dropped 0; count of bases not matched to a gene: 0. The CDR3 sequence is 13 residues long. Germline assignment: CDR1 SGHTA and CDR2 FQGNSA. In DNA, the CDR3 is TGTGCCAGCAGCTGGGACAGCTCCTACGAGCAGTACTTC. It codes for CASSWDSSYEQYF.

The chain carries TRBV29-1 and TRBJ1-1; D gene uncertain. Germline assignment: CDR1 SQVTM and CDR2 ANQGSEA. The CDR3 extends over 13 amino acids. V lost 6 bases, J lost 2 bases, and 13 bases lay in between. CDR3 residues: CSVLTARNTEAFF. CDR3 DNA sequence: TGCAGCGTCCTAACTGCACGAAACACTGAAGCTTTCTTT.

This clone is termed medium-sized. The V and J genes are TRBV3-1 (or the pseudogene TRBV3-2) and TRBJ1-2; 10 bases are a match to TRBD1. CDR3 length equals 12 residues. The germline gives CDR1 LGHDT, CDR2 YNNKEL (reference sequence). V shed 3 bases and J 13 bases; nucleotides not matched to a gene: 5. The CDR3 here is CASSQGDRGITF. CDR3 DNA: TGTGCCAGCAGCCAGGGGGACAGGGGCATCACCTTC.

V usage is TRBV5-1 and J usage is TRBJ2-3, with a tentative D call TRBD1 (5 bases). Germline-derived CDR1 and CDR2 are SGHRS and YFSETQ. The CDR3 sequence is 14 residues long. Trimming left V 0 bases short and J 0 bases short, with 5 bases between. The CDR3 sequence is CASSLGQSTDTQYF. The CDR3 bases are TGCGCCAGCAGCTTGGGACAGAGCACAGATACGCAGTATTTT.

J is TRBJ1-1 and V is TRBV2, with D unresolved. CDR3 size: 14 residues. The V end was cut by 2 bases, the J end by 5 bases, with 12 bases between. In germline, CDR1 is SNHLY, CDR2 FYNNEI. The CDR3 nucleotides read TGTGCCAGCAGTGAAATACCCCATGGGACTGAAGCTTTCTTT. Translated: CASSEIPHGTEAFF.

This clone has only a few counts. The chain employs TRBV14 and TRBJ2-1; unclear D gene. The V gene's germline CDR1 is SGHDN and CDR2 FVKESK. The V end was cut by 1 base, the J end by 0 bases, with 13 bases between. The length of the CDR3 is 17 residues. The CDR3 here is CASSQASLRSSYNEQFF. The CDR3 DNA sequence: TGTGCCAGCAGCCAAGCTAGTCTCCGATCCTCCTACAATGAGCAGTTCTTC.

The chain is built from TRBV6-5 and TRBJ2-5, with 10 bases matching TRBD2. This CDR3 has 14 amino acids. Germline loops: CDR1 MNHEY, CDR2 SVGAGI. With V trimmed by 7 bases and J by 5 bases, 7 bases remained unmatched. Here the CDR3 DNA reads TGTGCCAGCAAATCTAGCGGGAGTAGGGAGACCCAGTACTTC. Amino acid sequence: CASKSSGSRETQYF.

The chain employs TRBV5-6 and TRBJ1-2; TRBD1 is a possible D gene (5 bases). V was pared by 5 bases and J by 6 bases, with 17 bases between. Germline loops: CDR1 SGHDT, CDR2 YYEEEE. This CDR3 has 14 residues. As DNA, the CDR3 is TGTGCCAGCAGACTCCGGCGACAGTACGATGGCTACACCTTC. Translating gives CASRLRRQYDGYTF.

This sequence joins TRBV18 and TRBJ1-6; D possibly corresponds to TRBD1 (5 bases). Trimming removed 1 base at V and 7 bases at J, with 11 bases between. CDR1 is KGHSH and CDR2 is LQKENI in the germline V gene. The CDR3 is 15 residues long. The CDR3 sequence: CASSPQDPGNSPLHF. The CDR3 DNA sequence: TGTGCCAGCTCACCACAGGACCCAGGGAATTCACCCCTCCACTTT.

This clone came up a few times. The V gene is TRBV10-3, the J gene TRBJ1-1; 7 bases fit TRBD1. J lost 10 bases, V lost 6 bases, and 14 bases had no gene match. The CDR3 extends over 14 amino acids. Germline V gene lookup returns CDR1 ENHRY and CDR2 SYGVKD. The CDR3 coding sequence is TGTGCCATCAGGGGGGACAGTGCCGGAATCGGAGCTTTCTTT. This codes for CAIRGDSAGIGAFF.

In its sample, this clone was seen a few times. The chain is built from TRBV6-1 and TRBJ1-3; no reliable D call. Germline CDR1 and CDR2: MNHNS and SASEGT. V dropped 1 base and J dropped 0 bases, with 7 bases sitting between them. The CDR3 has 15 residues. CDR3 sequence: CASSEVGSSGNTIYF. The CDR3 region has the DNA TGTGCCAGCAGTGAAGTCGGGAGCTCTGGAAACACCATATATTTT.

V usage is TRBV27 and J usage is TRBJ2-1; 7 bases map to TRBD1. The CDR3 sequence is 18 residues long. The germline gives CDR1 MNHEY, CDR2 SMNVEV (reference sequence). The trim removed 4 bases at V and 3 bases at J, leaving 15 bases unmatched. The CDR3 spells CASSSAYLRDRSYNEQFF. In nucleotides, the CDR3 is TGTGCCAGCAGTTCTGCCTACCTCCGGGACAGAAGCTACAATGAGCAGTTCTTC.

The chain has TRBV11-3 and TRBJ2-1; TRBD2 aligns across 8 bases. This CDR3 is built from 15 residues. V gave up 1 base and J gave up 6 bases; unmatched junction bases: 5. Germline V gives CDR1 SGHNT, CDR2 YENEEA. CDR3: CASSLGPGGINEQFF. The CDR3 DNA reads as TGTGCCAGCAGCTTAGGGCCGGGAGGGATCAATGAGCAGTTCTTC.

The gene calls are TRBV10-2 and TRBJ2-1, with D possibly TRBD2 on 5 matching bases. The ends were cut back, 0 bases at V and 6 bases at J, with 15 bases in the middle. The CDR3 has 16 amino acids. Germline V gene sequence: CDR1 WSHSY, CDR2 SAAADI. The CDR3 DNA reads TGCGCCAGCAGTGAGTCGAAGTCGGGGAGTTTCAATGAGCAGTTCTTC. It codes for CASSESKSGSFNEQFF.